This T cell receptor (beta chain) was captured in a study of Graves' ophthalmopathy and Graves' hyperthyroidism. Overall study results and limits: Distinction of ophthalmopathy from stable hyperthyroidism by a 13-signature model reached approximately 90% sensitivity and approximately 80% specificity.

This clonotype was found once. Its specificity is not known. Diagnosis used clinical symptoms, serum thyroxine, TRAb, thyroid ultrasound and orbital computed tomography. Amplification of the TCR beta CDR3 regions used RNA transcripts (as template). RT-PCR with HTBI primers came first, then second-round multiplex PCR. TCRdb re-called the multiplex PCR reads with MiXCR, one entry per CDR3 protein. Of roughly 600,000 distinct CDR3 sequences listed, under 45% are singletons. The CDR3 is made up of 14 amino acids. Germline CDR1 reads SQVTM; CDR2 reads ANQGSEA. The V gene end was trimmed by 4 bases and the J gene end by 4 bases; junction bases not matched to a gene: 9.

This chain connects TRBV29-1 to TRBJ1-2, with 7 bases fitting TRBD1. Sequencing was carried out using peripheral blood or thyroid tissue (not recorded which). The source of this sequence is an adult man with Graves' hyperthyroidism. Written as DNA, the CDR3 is TGCAGCGTTGCGGGAGGGGGCGCGGGCTATGGCTACACCTTC. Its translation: CSVAGGGAGYGYTF.